These 9 T cell receptor beta chains came from one sample sequenced in a study of PD-1 blockade in classical Hodgkin lymphoma. The protocol was immunoSEQ multiplex PCR, while the TCRdb copy is restricted to in-frame clones and leaves out a portion. The profile shows roughly 94,000 clones, just over 90% of them singletons. Described time point: cycle 4 day 1 (C4D1), after 5 to 7 weeks of nivolumab. Each of the patients experienced relapse following autologous stem cell transplantation, and their brentuximab vedotin exposure differed. The material sequenced was peripheral blood mononuclear cells (PBMCs), taken before the fourth cycle of nivolumab. The receptors stem from a human donor with classical Hodgkin lymphoma.

The chain links TRBV2 to TRBJ1-4; maybe TRBD1 (5 bases). V was shortened by 6 bases and J by 7 bases, with 21 bases between the two germline ends. This CDR3 is 16 amino acids long. The germline CDR1 and CDR2 sequences are SNHLY and FYNNEI. CDR3 nucleotides: TGTGCCAGCAGCCCCGGGACCCCTCAACTAAGTGAAAAACTGTTTTTT. Protein: CASSPGTPQLSEKLFF.

This rearrangement joins TRBV29-1 to TRBJ2-7; D is ambiguous. CDR3 length: 15 residues. Trimming took 2 bases from V and 1 from J, leaving 15 bases between them. Germline-derived CDR1 and CDR2 are SQVTM and ANQGSEA. The DNA for the CDR3 is TGCAGCGTTGAACTTCGGACGGCTTTATCCTACGAGCAGTACTTC. Translating gives CSVELRTALSYEQYF.

The chain has TRBV7-3 and TRBJ2-2; the match to TRBD2 covers 7 bases. CDR3 length: 16 residues. J gave up 3 bases and V 2 bases, and 6 bases lay outside the gene matches. The V gene's germline CDR1 is SGHTA and CDR2 FQGTGA. The chain's CDR3 is CASSLFVGGYTGELFF. CDR3 DNA: TGTGCCAGCAGCTTATTCGTGGGAGGGTACACCGGGGAGCTGTTTTTT.

The V call is TRBV27, the J call TRBJ2-7, with 11 bases fitting TRBD1. The CDR3 length is 15 residues. Germline assignment: CDR1 MNHEY and CDR2 SMNVEV (reference sequence). V lost 5 bases, J lost 0 bases, and 3 bases stayed unmatched. CDR3 region: CASSAGTGGSYEQYF. CDR3 nucleotides: TGTGCCAGCAGTGCCGGGACAGGGGGCTCCTACGAGCAGTACTTC.

The rearrangement uses TRBV14 and TRBJ1-1; D remains ambiguous. V shed 1 base and J shed 4 bases, with 13 bases lying between them. CDR1 SGHDN and CDR2 FVKESK come from the germline V gene. This CDR3 comprises 15 residues. CDR3 region: CASSQVVFPATEAFF. The CDR3 nucleotides are TGTGCCAGCAGCCAAGTTGTGTTTCCCGCCACTGAAGCTTTCTTT.

The gene calls are TRBV5-1 and TRBJ2-7; 7 bases fit TRBD1. Germline CDR1 reads SGHRS; CDR2 reads YFSETQ. After removal of 4 bases from V and 3 bases from J, the junction contained 7 bases not matched to a gene. The CDR3 totals 14 residues. Here the CDR3 reads CASSPQGSGYEQYF. CDR3 bases: TGCGCCAGCAGCCCACAGGGGTCCGGCTACGAGCAGTACTTC.

V is TRBV5-1 and J is TRBJ1-4; 7 nucleotides match TRBD1. Per germline, CDR1 SGHRS and CDR2 YFSETQ. This CDR3 contains 18 residues. V shed 4 bases and J 4 bases; nucleotides not matched to a gene: 16. The CDR3 protein is CASSAPDREGALNEKLFF. The DNA for the CDR3 is TGCGCCAGCAGCGCCCCAGACAGGGAAGGGGCGCTTAATGAAAAACTGTTTTTT.

The rearrangement joins TRBV4-2 to TRBJ2-7; D gene unclear. CDR3 size: 11 residues. CDR1 and CDR2 from the germline V gene are LGHNA and YNFKEQ. The ends were cut back, 4 bases at V and 2 bases at J, with 3 bases in the middle. The CDR3 bases are TGTGCCAGCAGCCGGCCCTACGAGCAGTACTTC. Its protein product is CASSRPYEQYF.

This clone occurred once. Other DNA variants within this sample encode the same CDR3. The V call is TRBV19, the J call TRBJ2-2; D remains ambiguous. The germline CDR1 and CDR2 sequences are LNHDA and SQIVND (reference sequence). Between the trimmed V and J ends, which lost 3 bases and 6 bases, there was a span of 8 bases. The CDR3 extends over 13 amino acids. The DNA for the CDR3 is TGTGCCAGTAGTATCGGTGGGGCCGGGGAGCTGTTTTTT. This sequence encodes CASSIGGAGELFF.